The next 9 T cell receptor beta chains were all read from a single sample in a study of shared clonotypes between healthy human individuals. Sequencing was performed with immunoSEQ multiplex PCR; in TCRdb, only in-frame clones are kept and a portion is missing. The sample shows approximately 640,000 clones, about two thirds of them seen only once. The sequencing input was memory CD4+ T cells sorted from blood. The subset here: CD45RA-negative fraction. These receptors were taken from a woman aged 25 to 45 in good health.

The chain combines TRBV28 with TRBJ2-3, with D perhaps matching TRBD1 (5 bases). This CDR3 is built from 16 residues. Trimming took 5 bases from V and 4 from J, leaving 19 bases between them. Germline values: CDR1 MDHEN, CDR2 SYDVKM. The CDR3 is CASSVLQGVMADTQYF. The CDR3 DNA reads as TGTGCCAGCAGTGTCCTGCAAGGGGTCATGGCAGATACGCAGTATTTT.

This CDR3 reads CAWGGDSTEAFF. The CDR3, as DNA: TGTGCCTGGGGGGGGGATTCCACTGAAGCTTTCTTT. This chain links TRBV30 with TRBJ1-1; possible D gene TRBD1, 5 bases. The CDR3 length is 12 residues. Trimming left V 5 bases short and J 4 bases short, with 11 bases between. CDR1 and CDR2 (germline): GTSNPN, SVGIG (reference sequence).

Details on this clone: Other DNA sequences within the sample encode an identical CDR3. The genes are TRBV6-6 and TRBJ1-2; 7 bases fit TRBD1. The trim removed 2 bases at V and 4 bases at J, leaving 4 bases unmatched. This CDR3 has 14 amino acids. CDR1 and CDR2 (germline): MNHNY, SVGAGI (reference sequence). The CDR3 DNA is TGTGCCAGCAGTTACAGCGACAGGGCCTATGGCTACACCTTC. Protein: CASSYSDRAYGYTF.

The CDR3 region has the DNA TGTGCCAGCAGCCCACGACTAGCGGGAGGTTCTCGCACAGATACGCAGTATTTT. It codes for CASSPRLAGGSRTDTQYF. V is TRBV7-9 and J is TRBJ2-3; 13 bases are a match to TRBD2. The CDR3 totals 18 residues. With 5 bases clipped from V and 1 base from J, the junction kept 9 bases outside the gene matches. Germline-derived CDR1 and CDR2 are SEHNR and FQNEAQ (reference sequence).

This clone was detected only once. The CDR3 sequence: CASSLILGSGYSYEQYF. For the CDR3, the DNA is TGCGCCAGCAGCTTGATCCTAGGGTCCGGATACTCCTACGAGCAGTACTTC. This chain links TRBV5-1 with TRBJ2-7; no definite D call. Germline V CDR1 and CDR2: SGHRS, YFSETQ. CDR3 length: 17 amino acids. V gave up 1 base and J gave up 0 bases, with 17 bases separating them.

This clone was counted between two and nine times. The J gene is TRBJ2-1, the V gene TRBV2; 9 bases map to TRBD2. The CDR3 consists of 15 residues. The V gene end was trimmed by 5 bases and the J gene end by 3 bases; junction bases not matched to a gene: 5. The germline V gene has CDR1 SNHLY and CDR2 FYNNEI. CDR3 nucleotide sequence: TGTGCCAGCAGTCCAGTGACTAGCGGCTACAATGAGCAGTTCTTC. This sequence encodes CASSPVTSGYNEQFF. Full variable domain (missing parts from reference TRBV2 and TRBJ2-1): EPEVTQTPSHQVTQMGQEVILRCVPISNHLYFYWYRQILGQKVEFLVSFYNNEISEKSEIFDDQFSVERPDGSNFTLKIRSTKLEDSAMYFCASSPVTSGYNEQFFGPGTRLTVL.

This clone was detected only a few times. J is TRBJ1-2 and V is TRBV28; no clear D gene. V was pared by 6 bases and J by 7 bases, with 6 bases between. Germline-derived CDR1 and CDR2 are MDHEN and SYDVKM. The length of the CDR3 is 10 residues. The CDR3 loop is CASSRGGYTF. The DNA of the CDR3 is TGTGCCAGCAGCCGGGGTGGCTACACCTTC.

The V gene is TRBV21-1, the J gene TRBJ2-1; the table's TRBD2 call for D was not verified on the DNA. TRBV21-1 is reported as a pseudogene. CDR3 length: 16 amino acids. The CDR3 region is CASKGTSGSSYNEQFF. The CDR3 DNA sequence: TGTGCCAGCAAAGGGACTAGCGGGAGCTCCTACAATGAGCAGTTCTTC.

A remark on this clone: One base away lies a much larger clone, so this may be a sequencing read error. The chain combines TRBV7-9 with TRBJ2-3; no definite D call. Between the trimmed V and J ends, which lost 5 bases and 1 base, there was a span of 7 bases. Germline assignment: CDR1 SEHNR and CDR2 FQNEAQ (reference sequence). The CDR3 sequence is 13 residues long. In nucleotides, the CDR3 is TGTGCCAGCAGCCCCCCCGGCACAGATACGCAGTATTTT. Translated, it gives CASSPPGTDTQYF.